Listed here are 30 T cell receptor beta chains from one sample, sequenced in a study of early T cells in non-severe SARS-CoV-2 infection. TCRdb reanalysed the 5' RACE reads using MiXCR and keeps one entry per CDR3 protein. The sample comprises roughly 120,000 distinct CDR3 sequences, about 15% of which are singletons, and about a fifth rests with the top ten. Sequences were obtained from whole blood. The receptors originated from an adult who was a healthcare worker with PCR-confirmed SARS-CoV-2 infection or an uninfected control (not recorded which).

The V gene is TRBV5-1, the J gene TRBJ2-3; no clear D. V was shortened by 1 base and J by 1 base, with 10 bases between the two germline ends. CDR1 is SGHRS, CDR2 YFSETQ, per germline. The CDR3 contains 15 residues. CDR3 protein: CASSLSSVGTDTQYF. The CDR3 coding sequence is TGCGCCAGCAGCTTGTCATCCGTGGGCACAGATACGCAGTATTTT.

This clonotype was seen only a few times. J is TRBJ2-1 and V is TRBV7-6; 13 bases are a match to TRBD2. Losses at the gene ends were 5 bases for V and 5 bases for J; bases not matched to a gene: 12. Germline CDR1 reads SGHVS; CDR2 reads FNYEAQ. This CDR3 is built from 18 residues. Written as DNA, the CDR3 is TGTGCCAGCAGCAACCTATACTTAACTAGCGGGGGGGACAATGAGCAGTTCTTC. Its translation is CASSNLYLTSGGDNEQFF. Full variable domain (rest looked up from reference TRBV7-6 and TRBJ2-1): GAGVSQSPRYKVTKRGQDVALRCDPISGHVSLYWYRQALGQGPEFLTYFNYEAQQDKSGLPNDRFSAERPEGSISTLTIQRTEQRDSAMYRCASSNLYLTSGGDNEQFFGPGTRLTVL.

This clonotype has only a few counts. The chain is built from TRBV9 and TRBJ2-2; D unclear. Germline values: CDR1 SGDLS, CDR2 YYNGEE. The CDR3 length is 12 residues. Deletions cut 3 bases from V and 8 bases from J, with 8 bases between. CDR3: CASSASTGELFF. As DNA, the CDR3 is TGTGCCAGCAGCGCCTCTACAGGGGAGCTGTTTTTT.

This clonotype was counted ten times or more. V and J are TRBV19 and TRBJ1-5; the D gene is possibly TRBD1 (6 bases). V shed 4 bases and J shed 7 bases, with 11 bases lying between them. Germline V gene data show CDR1 as LNHDA and CDR2 as SQIVND (reference sequence). The CDR3 loop spans 13 amino acids. This CDR3 is CASSTDRKQPQHF. DNA for the CDR3: TGTGCCAGTAGTACGGACAGAAAACAGCCCCAGCATTTT.

This clonotype was counted only a few times. The CDR3 protein is CASTTSSPGEKQYF. In DNA, the CDR3 is TGTGCCAGCACCACCAGTTCTCCAGGGGAAAAGCAGTACTTC. This chain joins TRBV5-5 and TRBJ2-7; a possible D gene is TRBD1 (6 bases). Germline V gene sequence: CDR1 SGHKS, CDR2 YYEKEE (reference sequence). This CDR3 is built from 14 residues. The V end lost 6 bases, the J end lost 8 bases, and 21 bases lay between the germline ends.

V gene TRBV5-4 combines with J gene TRBJ2-3; 7 bases align to TRBD1. The germline V gene encodes CDR1 SGHNT and CDR2 YYREEE (reference sequence). After removal of 3 bases from V and 6 bases from J, the junction contained 7 bases not matched to a gene. CDR3 length: 14 amino acids. The CDR3 protein is CASSSGGFGDTQYF. In DNA, the CDR3 is TGTGCCAGCAGCTCAGGGGGATTTGGGGATACGCAGTATTTT.

The CDR3 loop is CSATTDTQYF. The CDR3 bases are TGCAGCGCTACCACAGATACGCAGTATTTT. The chain is built from TRBV29-1 and TRBJ2-3, with D unresolved. Per the germline V gene, CDR1 is SQVTM and CDR2 is ANQGSEA. This CDR3 contains 10 residues. V was cut by 7 bases and J by 2 bases, with 4 bases left in between.

This clonotype turned up a few times. The rearrangement uses TRBV7-9 and TRBJ2-5; tentative D call: TRBD2 (5 bases). This CDR3 is 15 amino acids long. Trimming left V 4 bases short and J 1 base short, with 13 bases between. CDR1 and CDR2 (germline): SEHNR, FQNEAQ (reference sequence). Here the CDR3 DNA reads TGTGCCAGCAGCTCCCAAGGAGGACTCCAAGAGACCCAGTACTTC. Its translation is CASSSQGGLQETQYF.

This sequence joins TRBV6-5 and TRBJ1-2, with 9 bases matching TRBD1. Looked up from germline, CDR1 is MNHEY and CDR2 is SVGAGI. Trimming cost V 4 bases and J 4 bases; bases outside gene matches: 4. The CDR3 has 14 residues. CDR3 protein: CASSSPTGGYGYTF. CDR3 DNA: TGTGCCAGCAGTTCCCCGACAGGGGGCTATGGCTACACCTTC.

This clonotype was seen only a few times. V gene TRBV27 combines with J gene TRBJ2-5; either TRBD1 or TRBD2 may supply D (5 bases each). Germline loops: CDR1 MNHEY, CDR2 SMNVEV (reference sequence). The ends were cut back, 5 bases at V and 5 bases at J, with 24 bases in the middle. The CDR3 totals 17 residues. The CDR3 coding sequence is TGTGCCAGCAGTCCAAGGCTGCTCGGGACGGCGAGGGAGACCCAGTACTTC. It is translated as CASSPRLLGTARETQYF.

CDR3 loop: CASSSQGQGGYTF. Written as DNA, the CDR3 is TGTGCCAGTAGTTCCCAGGGGCAAGGAGGCTACACCTTC. The J gene is TRBJ1-2, the V gene TRBV19; D might be TRBD1 (6 bases). Germline V CDR1 and CDR2: LNHDA, SQIVND (reference sequence). The CDR3 has 13 amino acids. Trimming shortened V by 5 bases and J by 8 bases, and 15 bases separated the two germline ends. Full variable domain (remainder filled in from reference TRBV19 and TRBJ1-2): DGGITQSPKYLFRKEGQNVTLSCEQNLNHDAMYWYRQDPGQGLRLIYYSQIVNDFQKGDIAEGYSVSREKKESFPLTVTSAQKNPTAFYLCASSSQGQGGYTFGSGTRLTVV.

This clonotype was seen many times. V gene TRBV7-7 combines with J gene TRBJ2-3; D is unresolved. Germline values: CDR1 SSHAT, CDR2 FNYEAQ (reference sequence). V was clipped by 5 bases and J by 1 base, with 7 bases between them. CDR3 length: 13 amino acids. The CDR3 nucleotides are TGTGCCAGCAGCCCTACGCGCACAGATACGCAGTATTTT. Its protein is CASSPTRTDTQYF.

There are a few counts of this clonotype. Compared with germline, one end of the junction differs, possibly owing to a read error. The V call is TRBV19, the J call TRBJ1-5; D possibly corresponds to TRBD1 (6 bases). This CDR3 contains 14 residues. Germline lookup yields CDR1 LNHDA and CDR2 SQIVND (reference sequence). The CDR3 DNA reads as TGTGTCAGTAGTACGACAGGACCGAAGGAGCCCCAGCATTTT. Amino acid sequence: CVSSTTGPKEPQHF.

This clonotype was seen a handful of times. The CDR3 sequence: CASSSLWGYTF. CDR3 nucleotide sequence: TGTGCCAGCAGCTCCTTATGGGGCTACACCTTC. The chain joins TRBV7-8 to TRBJ1-2; D uncertain. V lost 4 bases and J 8 bases, leaving 8 bases between the germline ends. Germline CDR1 is SGHVS and CDR2 is FQNEAQ. The CDR3 spans 11 residues.

The chain has TRBV18 and TRBJ1-5, with D uncertain. The CDR3 length is 15 residues. The V end lost 2 bases, the J end lost 3 bases, and 11 bases lay between the germline ends. CDR1 and CDR2 (germline): KGHSH, LQKENI. The CDR3 spells CASSPSQDFNQPQHF. The CDR3 region has the DNA TGTGCCAGCTCACCAAGTCAGGATTTCAATCAGCCCCAGCATTTT.

This clonotype came up a few times. V is TRBV7-6 and J is TRBJ1-2; D might be TRBD1 (6 bases). This CDR3 region has 15 residues. The V gene's germline CDR1 is SGHVS and CDR2 FNYEAQ. Trimming removed 5 bases from V and 5 bases from J, with 18 bases in between. The CDR3 DNA follows: TGTGCCAGCAGCCCATCGGGGCAGGGGTTATATGGCTACACCTTC. It encodes CASSPSGQGLYGYTF.

V usage is TRBV12-3 or TRBV12-4 and J usage is TRBJ2-7; D possibly matches TRBD1 or TRBD2 (5 bases each). The CDR3 length is 14 residues. V lost 6 bases, J lost 2 bases, and 14 bases lay in between. As DNA, the CDR3 is TGTGCCAGCAGCCTAGGGACGGACACCTACGAGCAGTACTTC. It specifies CASSLGTDTYEQYF.

The V call is TRBV7-2, the J call TRBJ2-3; D is ambiguous. This CDR3 is 14 amino acids long. V shed 1 base and J shed 2 bases, with 7 bases lying between them. CDR1 and CDR2 (germline): SGHTA, FQGNSA. Here the CDR3 reads CASSLDRFTDTQYF. In DNA, the CDR3 is TGTGCCAGCAGCTTAGACCGGTTCACAGATACGCAGTATTTT.

The chain has TRBV12-3 or TRBV12-4 and TRBJ2-5; D might be TRBD1 (6 bases). The CDR3 has 14 amino acids. V shed 3 bases and J shed 2 bases, with 10 bases lying between them. CDR3 DNA: TGTGCCAGCAGTTTGCCCGGACAGCAAGAGACCCAGTACTTC. Protein sequence: CASSLPGQQETQYF.

This clonotype was found a few times. V usage is TRBV18 and J usage is TRBJ2-3; either TRBD1 or TRBD2 may fit D (5 bases each). Germline V lookup: CDR1 KGHSH, CDR2 LQKENI. V dropped 2 bases and J dropped 2 bases, with 8 bases sitting between them. The CDR3 loop spans 14 amino acids. CDR3 sequence: CASSPGTHTDTQYF. The CDR3 nucleotides are TGTGCCAGCTCACCAGGGACCCACACAGATACGCAGTATTTT.

V and J are TRBV6-5 and TRBJ1-2; D unclear. CDR3 length equals 13 residues. Trimming cost V 5 bases and J 4 bases, with 11 bases left between them. The germline V gene has CDR1 MNHEY and CDR2 SVGAGI. The CDR3 is CASSRGPSYGYTF. CDR3 DNA sequence: TGTGCCAGCAGTCGGGGTCCTTCCTATGGCTACACCTTC.

V gene TRBV4-1 combines with J gene TRBJ1-2; D is undetermined. Germline assignment: CDR1 MGHRA and CDR2 YSYEKL. Trimming stripped 1 base from V and 2 bases from J, with 11 bases between. The CDR3 sequence is 15 residues long. The CDR3 loop is CASSQGRQGNYGYTF. The DNA for the CDR3 is TGCGCCAGCAGCCAAGGCAGGCAAGGGAACTATGGCTACACCTTC.

This clonotype was counted at least ten times. This sequence joins TRBV5-8 and TRBJ1-5; unclear D gene. V was shortened by 6 bases and J by 0 bases, with 7 bases between the two germline ends. The CDR3 is 13 amino acids. CDR1 SGHTS and CDR2 YDEGEE come from the germline V gene. CDR3 sequence (DNA): TGTGCCAGCAACAGTTATAGCAATCAGCCCCAGCATTTT. It yields the protein CASNSYSNQPQHF. Supplemented by reference TRBV5-8 and TRBJ1-5, the full variable domain reads EAGVTQSPTHLIKTRGQQATLRCSPISGHTSVYWYQQALGLGLQFLLWYDEGEERNRGNFPPRFSGRQFPNYSSELNVNALELEDSALYLCASNSYSNQPQHFGDGTRLSIL.

The chain carries TRBV7-9 and TRBJ2-1, with D hard to call. Germline CDR1 is SEHNR and CDR2 is FQNEAQ (reference sequence). V lost 3 bases to trimming and J lost 6 bases, with 6 bases between them. The CDR3 sequence is 12 residues long. CDR3 sequence: CASSLFFNEQFF. The CDR3, as DNA: TGTGCCAGCAGCTTGTTCTTCAATGAGCAGTTCTTC.

V is TRBV9 and J is TRBJ1-2; TRBD1 is a possible D gene (6 bases). V was trimmed by 0 bases and J by 5 bases, leaving 17 bases between them. The CDR3 is 16 amino acids. CDR1 and CDR2 from the germline V gene are SGDLS and YYNGEE. Written as DNA, the CDR3 is TGTGCCAGCAGCGTAGGGACAGCCCTGGGGACTTATGGCTACACCTTC. Its translation: CASSVGTALGTYGYTF.

The chain employs TRBV7-9 and TRBJ2-1, with 9 bases fitting TRBD1. CDR3 size: 14 residues. Unmatched junction bases numbered 6, after V lost 5 bases and J lost 7 bases. Looked up from germline, CDR1 is SEHNR and CDR2 is FQNEAQ (reference sequence). The CDR3 DNA reads TGTGCCAGCAGCGGTTACAGGGGGCTTAATGAGCAGTTCTTC. This codes for CASSGYRGLNEQFF.

Only a few counts were recorded for this clonotype. This chain joins TRBV24-1 and TRBJ1-5, with D maybe TRBD1 (6 bases). The length of the CDR3 is 14 residues. Germline values: CDR1 KGHDR, CDR2 SFDVKD. V was pared by 5 bases and J by 1 base, with 8 bases between. The CDR3 DNA is TGTGCCACCAGTGGCGGGGGCAGCAATCAGCCCCAGCATTTT. Its protein product is CATSGGGSNQPQHF.

This clonotype was counted only a few times. The chain is built from TRBV30 and TRBJ1-4; D is undetermined. The V end lost 1 base, the J end lost 2 bases, and 11 bases lay between the germline ends. Germline loops: CDR1 GTSNPN, CDR2 SVGIG (reference sequence). The CDR3 covers 15 residues. CDR3 residues: CAWSEIPRTNEKLFF. The CDR3 nucleotides are TGTGCCTGGAGTGAGATCCCCCGCACTAATGAAAAACTGTTTTTT.

The V and J genes are TRBV5-1 and TRBJ2-1; 10 bases map to TRBD1. Germline V gene sequence: CDR1 SGHRS, CDR2 YFSETQ. This CDR3 is built from 18 residues. With V trimmed by 5 bases and J by 3 bases, 14 bases remained unmatched. The CDR3 DNA sequence: TGCGCCAGCAGAGACGGGACAGGGGAAAGAGGGCACTACAATGAGCAGTTCTTC. Protein sequence: CASRDGTGERGHYNEQFF.

This clonotype was seen a handful of times. This chain joins TRBV5-1 and TRBJ2-5; D tentatively reads TRBD1 or TRBD2 (5 bases each). The V end lost 5 bases, the J end lost 2 bases, and 19 bases lay between the germline ends. The CDR3 is 16 amino acids. Per germline, CDR1 SGHRS and CDR2 YFSETQ. CDR3 DNA sequence: TGCGCCAGCAGTTGGGGGTCGGGGACCATACAAGAGACCCAGTACTTC. Residues: CASSWGSGTIQETQYF.